This T cell receptor (beta chain) was captured by sequencing in a study of early T cells in non-severe SARS-CoV-2 infection. Looking at the study overall: Chains stayed unpaired after sequencing of bulk RNA from unsorted whole blood.

Unique molecular identifiers were added to individual cDNA molecules. One entry per CDR3 protein results from TCRdb running MiXCR on the 5' RACE reads. This table has about 64,000 distinct CDR3 sequences, over 9.5% appearing once. This clonotype has more than one count but fewer than ten. This CDR3 is 15 amino acids long. V was clipped by 0 bases and J by 6 bases, with 11 bases between them. CDR1 is SEHNR, CDR2 FQNEAQ, per germline (reference sequence). The source was whole blood, collected at baseline. This sequence was found in an adult who was a healthcare worker with PCR-confirmed SARS-CoV-2 infection or an uninfected control (not recorded which). The chain uses TRBV7-9 and TRBJ2-2; possibly TRBD1 for D (6 bases). CDR3 sequence: CASSLALGAPGELFF. The CDR3 DNA reads TGTGCCAGCAGCTTAGCGCTGGGGGCCCCCGGGGAGCTGTTTTTT. The whole variable domain, remainder taken from reference TRBV7-9 and TRBJ2-2, is DTGVSQNPRHKITKRGQNVTFRCDPISEHNRLYWYRQTLGQGPEFLTYFQNEAQLEKSRLLSDRFSAERPKGSFSTLEIQRTEQGDSAMYLCASSLALGAPGELFFGEGSRLTVL.